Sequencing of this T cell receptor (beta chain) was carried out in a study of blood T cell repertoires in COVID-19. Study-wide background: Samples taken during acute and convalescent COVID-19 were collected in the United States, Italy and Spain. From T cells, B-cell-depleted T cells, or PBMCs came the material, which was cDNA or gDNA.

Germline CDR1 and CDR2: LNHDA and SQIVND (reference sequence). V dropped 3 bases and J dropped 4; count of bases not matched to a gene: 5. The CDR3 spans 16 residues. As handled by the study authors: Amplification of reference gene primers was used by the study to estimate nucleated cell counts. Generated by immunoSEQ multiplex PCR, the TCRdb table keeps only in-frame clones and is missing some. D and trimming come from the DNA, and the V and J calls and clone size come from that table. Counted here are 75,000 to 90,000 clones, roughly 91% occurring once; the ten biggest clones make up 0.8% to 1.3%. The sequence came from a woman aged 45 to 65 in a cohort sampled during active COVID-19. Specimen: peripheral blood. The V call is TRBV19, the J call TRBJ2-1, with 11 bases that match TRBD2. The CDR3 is CASSILGTSGYNEQFF. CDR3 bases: TGTGCCAGTAGTATTCTAGGGACTAGCGGTTACAATGAGCAGTTCTTC.